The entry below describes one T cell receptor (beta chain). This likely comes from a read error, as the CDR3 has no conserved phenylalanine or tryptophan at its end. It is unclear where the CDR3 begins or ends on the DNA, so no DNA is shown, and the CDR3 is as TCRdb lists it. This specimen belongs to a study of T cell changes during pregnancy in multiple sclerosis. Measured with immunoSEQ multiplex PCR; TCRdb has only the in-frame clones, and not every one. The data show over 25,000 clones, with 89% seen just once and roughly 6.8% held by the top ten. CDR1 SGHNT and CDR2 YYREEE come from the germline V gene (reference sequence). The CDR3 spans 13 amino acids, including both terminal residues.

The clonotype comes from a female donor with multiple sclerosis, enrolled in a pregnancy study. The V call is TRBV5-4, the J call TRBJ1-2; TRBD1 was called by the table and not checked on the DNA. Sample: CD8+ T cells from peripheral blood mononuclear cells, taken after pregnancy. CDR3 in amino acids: CASSLEQGALSVV.